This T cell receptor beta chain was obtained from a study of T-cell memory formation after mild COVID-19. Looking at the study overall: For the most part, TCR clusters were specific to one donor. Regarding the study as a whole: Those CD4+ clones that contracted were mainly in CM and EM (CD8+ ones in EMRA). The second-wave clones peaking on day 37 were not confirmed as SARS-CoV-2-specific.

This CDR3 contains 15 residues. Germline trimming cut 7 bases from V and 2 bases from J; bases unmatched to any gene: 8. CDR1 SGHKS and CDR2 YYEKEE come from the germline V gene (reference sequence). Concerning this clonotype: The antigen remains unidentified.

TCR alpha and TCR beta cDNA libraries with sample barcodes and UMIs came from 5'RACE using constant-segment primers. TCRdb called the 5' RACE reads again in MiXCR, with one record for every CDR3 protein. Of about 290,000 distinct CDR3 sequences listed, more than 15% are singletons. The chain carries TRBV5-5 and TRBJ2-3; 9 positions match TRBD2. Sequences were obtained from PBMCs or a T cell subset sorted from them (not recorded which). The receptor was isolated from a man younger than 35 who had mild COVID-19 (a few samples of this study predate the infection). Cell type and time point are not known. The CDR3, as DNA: TGTGCCAGCCAACCGATAGCGGGGGCCACAGATACGCAGTATTTT. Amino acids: CASQPIAGATDTQYF. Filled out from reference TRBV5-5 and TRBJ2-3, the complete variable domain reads DAGVTQSPTHLIKTRGQQVTLRCSPISGHKSVSWYQQVLGQGPQFIFQYYEKEERGRGNFPDRFSARQFPNYSSELNVNALLLGDSALYLCASQPIAGATDTQYFGPGTRLTVL.